The next 32 T cell receptor beta chains were all read from a single sample in a study of human T cells and chemical hapten exposure. Via MiXCR, TCRdb re-called the 5' RACE reads, giving one row per CDR3 protein. This sample yields 80,000 or so distinct CDR3 sequences, of which more than 15% are seen a single time; approximately 6.2% belongs to the top ten. Researchers extracted total RNA from unfractionated whole blood. The receptors here all came from a female donor in good health.

The V call is TRBV27, the J call TRBJ1-5; no clear D gene. The CDR3 extends over 13 amino acids. The germline V and J ends were trimmed by 5 bases and 5 bases, with 10 bases remaining between them. From germline, CDR1 is MNHEY and CDR2 SMNVEV (reference sequence). CDR3 amino acids: CASSIGSYQPQHF. CDR3 in DNA: TGTGCCAGCAGTATAGGGTCTTATCAGCCCCAGCATTTT.

This clonotype has more than one count but fewer than ten. This rearrangement joins TRBV7-9 to TRBJ1-4; 10 bases agree with TRBD1. Germline-derived CDR1 and CDR2 are SEHNR and FQNEAQ (reference sequence). The CDR3 sequence is 16 residues long. The V and J ends lost 3 bases and 8 bases, in that order; junction bases with no gene match: 9. Here the CDR3 reads CASSFGTGASGEKLFF. For the CDR3, the DNA is TGTGCCAGCAGCTTTGGGACAGGGGCAAGCGGGGAAAAACTGTTTTTT. The entire variable domain, with the rest obtained from reference TRBV7-9 and TRBJ1-4, is as follows: DTGVSQNPRHKITKRGQNVTFRCDPISEHNRLYWYRQTLGQGPEFLTYFQNEAQLEKSRLLSDRFSAERPKGSFSTLEIQRTEQGDSAMYLCASSFGTGASGEKLFFGSGTQLSVL.

This chain connects TRBV11-2 to TRBJ2-1, with 10 bases aligning to TRBD2. The CDR3 covers 15 residues. Unmatched junction bases numbered 7, after V lost 2 bases and J lost 9 bases. Germline assignment: CDR1 SGHAT and CDR2 FQNNGV. CDR3 loop: CASSLTLAGAGEQFF. In DNA form, the CDR3 reads TGTGCCAGCAGCTTAACCCTAGCGGGGGCGGGTGAGCAGTTCTTC.

This clonotype came up a few times. The chain carries TRBV28 and TRBJ1-3, with a possible D match to TRBD1 (5 bases). There are 17 residues in the CDR3. Between the trimmed V and J ends, which lost 6 bases and 0 bases, there was a span of 18 bases. CDR1 and CDR2 (germline): MDHEN, SYDVKM. Here the CDR3 reads CASSQLGEDGSGNTIYF. The CDR3 DNA reads as TGTGCCAGCAGCCAACTAGGGGAAGACGGCTCTGGAAACACCATATATTTT.

The J gene is TRBJ2-7, the V gene TRBV29-1; D may be TRBD1 (5 bases). The CDR3 has 13 amino acids. Germline V gives CDR1 SQVTM, CDR2 ANQGSEA. Trimming pared 7 bases from V and 0 bases from J, leaving 13 bases between. CDR3 in amino acids: CSAWTPSSYEQYF. As DNA, the CDR3 is TGCAGCGCCTGGACACCGAGCTCCTACGAGCAGTACTTC.

This clonotype was detected a few times. The V gene is TRBV5-4, the J gene TRBJ1-2; TRBD1 agrees at 7 bases. The CDR3 covers 13 residues. Germline CDR1 SGHNT, CDR2 YYREEE (reference sequence). The V gene end was trimmed by 0 bases and the J gene end by 7 bases; junction bases not matched to a gene: 3. This CDR3 reads CASSLEGGGGYTF. The CDR3 DNA is TGTGCCAGCAGCTTGGAAGGGGGCGGTGGCTACACCTTC.

The rearrangement uses TRBV5-6 and TRBJ1-5, with a tentative D call TRBD1 (6 bases). CDR1 and CDR2 (germline): SGHDT, YYEEEE. Trimming shortened V by 0 bases and J by 5 bases, and 9 bases separated the two germline ends. This CDR3 region has 14 residues. The CDR3 protein is CASSLGQAYQPQHF. CDR3 sequence (DNA): TGTGCCAGCAGCTTGGGACAGGCCTATCAGCCCCAGCATTTT. The complete variable domain, with remaining parts taken from reference TRBV5-6 and TRBJ1-5, reads DAGVTQSPTHLIKTRGQQVTLRCSPKSGHDTVSWYQQALGQGPQFIFQYYEEEERQRGNFPDRFSGHQFPNYSSELNVNALLLGDSALYLCASSLGQAYQPQHFGDGTRLSIL.

V and J are TRBV6-5 and TRBJ1-2; D might be TRBD1 (5 bases). The CDR3 is 14 residues long. CDR1 MNHEY and CDR2 SVGAGI come from the germline V gene. Deletions cut 8 bases from V and 3 bases from J, with 16 bases between. The chain's CDR3 is CASCPLRGDYGYTF. The CDR3, as DNA: TGTGCCAGCTGCCCATTACGGGGGGACTATGGCTACACCTTC.

Only a few counts were recorded for this clonotype. The genes are TRBV29-1 and TRBJ1-1; D is ambiguous. Trimming left V 0 bases short and J 0 bases short, with 11 bases between. This CDR3 has 15 amino acids. CDR1 SQVTM and CDR2 ANQGSEA come from the germline V gene. The CDR3 DNA follows: TGCAGCGTTGAAGATCTGGATTTCATGAACACTGAAGCTTTCTTT. This gives the protein CSVEDLDFMNTEAFF.

The table lists this clonotype with a few counts. The chain is built from TRBV28 and TRBJ2-5, with D hard to call. There are 13 residues in the CDR3. Trimming stripped 2 bases from V and 10 bases from J, with 14 bases between. The V gene's germline CDR1 is MDHEN and CDR2 SYDVKM. Written as DNA, the CDR3 is TGTGCCAGCAGTTTACCCGCTGGGGTTTACCAGTACTTC. Translating gives CASSLPAGVYQYF.

The chain couples TRBV7-2 to TRBJ2-1, with D perhaps matching TRBD1 or TRBD2 (5 bases each). The CDR3 has 15 residues. V shed 4 bases and J shed 0 bases, with 10 bases lying between them. Germline V gives CDR1 SGHTA, CDR2 FQGNSA. The CDR3 nucleotides read TGTGCCAGCAGCTCAGGGACCACCTCCTACAATGAGCAGTTCTTC. It codes for CASSSGTTSYNEQFF.

In this sample, this clonotype turned up many times. The chain links TRBV12-3 or TRBV12-4 to TRBJ2-1; 9 bases are a match to TRBD1. V lost 5 bases, J lost 6 bases, and 5 bases stayed unmatched. The CDR3 has 14 amino acids. The CDR3 is CASSLGQGFNEQFF. In DNA form, the CDR3 reads TGTGCCAGCAGTCTCGGACAGGGGTTCAATGAGCAGTTCTTC.

This clonotype has at least ten counts. This rearrangement joins TRBV4-3 to TRBJ2-1, with no clear D. V shed 4 bases and J shed 0 bases, with 10 bases lying between them. Germline CDR1 LGHNA, CDR2 YSLEER. The CDR3 contains 15 residues. The CDR3 spells CASSPNGYSYNEQFF. Written as DNA, the CDR3 is TGCGCCAGCAGCCCTAACGGCTACTCCTACAATGAGCAGTTCTTC.

The V and J genes are TRBV18 and TRBJ2-3, with D perhaps TRBD1 (5 bases). The length of the CDR3 is 14 residues. Trimming pared 1 base from V and 6 bases from J, leaving 11 bases between. CDR1 is KGHSH and CDR2 is LQKENI in the germline V gene. This chain's CDR3 is CASSPRTSSDTQYF. The CDR3 region has the DNA TGTGCCAGCTCACCACGGACATCCTCTGATACGCAGTATTTT.

The sample holds a few counts of this clonotype. The chain carries TRBV12-3 or TRBV12-4 and TRBJ2-7; 10 bases match TRBD2. Trimming at V came to 6 bases and at J to 5 bases, leaving 16 bases not matched to a gene. This CDR3 is 17 amino acids long. The CDR3 bases are TGTGCCAGCAGCTCGCTAGCGGGAGCCGTAAGACGGAACGAGCAGTACTTC. Protein product: CASSSLAGAVRRNEQYF.

V and J are TRBV29-1 and TRBJ2-7; 9 bases are shared with TRBD1. Looked up from germline, CDR1 is SQVTM and CDR2 is ANQGSEA. The CDR3 extends over 12 amino acids. J lost 3 bases, V lost 7 bases, and 4 bases had no gene match. DNA of the CDR3: TGCAGCGCCGTGGACAGGGGCTACGAGCAGTACTTC. Amino acids: CSAVDRGYEQYF.

This clonotype was seen only a few times. The chain couples TRBV28 to TRBJ1-3; no definite D call. Trimming shortened V by 2 bases and J by 2 bases, and 10 bases separated the two germline ends. Germline-derived CDR1 and CDR2 are MDHEN and SYDVKM. The CDR3 covers 15 residues. The CDR3 DNA reads as TGTGCCAGCAGTTTAAGTCCCACAGCTGGAAACACCATATATTTT. Its translation: CASSLSPTAGNTIYF. Variable domain in full (rest from reference TRBV28 and TRBJ1-3): DVKVTQSSRYLVKRTGEKVFLECVQDMDHENMFWYRQDPGLGLRLIYFSYDVKMKEKGDIPEGYSVSREKKERFSLILESASTNQTSMYLCASSLSPTAGNTIYFGEGSWLTVV.

The gene calls are TRBV20-1 and TRBJ2-5; 11 nucleotides align to TRBD2. CDR1 is DFQATT, CDR2 SNEGSKA, per germline (reference sequence). The CDR3 sequence is 16 residues long. The ends lost 7 bases at V and 0 bases at J; junction bases unmatched: 10. CDR3 amino acids: CSGFGTSGPDQETQYF. CDR3 nucleotides: TGCAGTGGGTTCGGGACTAGCGGTCCCGACCAAGAGACCCAGTACTTC.

The J gene is TRBJ2-7, the V gene TRBV3-1; possibly TRBD1 for D (6 bases). The CDR3 contains 13 residues. Looked up from germline, CDR1 is LGHDT and CDR2 is YNNKEL (reference sequence). Trimming shortened V by 5 bases and J by 5 bases, and 13 bases separated the two germline ends. CDR3 protein: CASSAQGSHEQYF. DNA of the CDR3: TGTGCCAGCAGCGCACAGGGTTCCCACGAGCAGTACTTC.

On this clonotype itself: The conserved phenylalanine or tryptophan normally closing the CDR3 is absent here, so this likely arose from a read error. It is unclear where the CDR3 begins or ends on the DNA, so no DNA is shown, and the CDR3 is as TCRdb lists it. This chain links TRBV21-1 with TRBJ2-7; the D call of TRBD1 is as the table states it, not checked on the DNA. TRBV21-1 is classified as a pseudogene. Inclusive of both ends, the CDR3 amounts to 12 amino acids. The CDR3 spells CASSNYLDSTGD.

The table lists this clonotype with a few counts. The gene calls are TRBV5-1 and TRBJ2-2; TRBD2 agrees at 11 bases. The CDR3 consists of 18 residues. The germline V gene has CDR1 SGHRS and CDR2 YFSETQ. The V gene end was trimmed by 2 bases and the J gene end by 8 bases; junction bases not matched to a gene: 14. CDR3 sequence (DNA): TGCGCCAGCAGCTTCCCGGGACTAGCGGCCAGTCCCAGGGGGGAGCTGTTTTTT. It is translated as CASSFPGLAASPRGELFF.

Only a few counts were recorded for this clonotype. The V and J genes are TRBV5-1 and TRBJ1-1; tentative D call: TRBD1 (5 bases). Germline loops: CDR1 SGHRS, CDR2 YFSETQ. Between the trimmed V and J ends, which lost 4 bases and 0 bases, there was a span of 10 bases. The CDR3 is made up of 14 amino acids. The CDR3 coding sequence is TGCGCCAGCAGCCCATTGACAGTGAACACTGAAGCTTTCTTT. Translation gives CASSPLTVNTEAFF.

The chain is built from TRBV7-2 and TRBJ1-2; D not resolved. CDR1 is SGHTA and CDR2 is FQGNSA in the germline V gene. The CDR3 contains 14 residues. Deletions cut 5 bases from V and 7 bases from J, with 17 bases between. This CDR3 reads CASSPGPSPIGYTF. CDR3 sequence (DNA): TGTGCCAGCAGCCCAGGACCAAGTCCTATTGGCTACACCTTC.

The V call is TRBV5-1, the J call TRBJ1-4; 8 bases align to TRBD1. Germline CDR1 and CDR2: SGHRS and YFSETQ. J lost 7 bases, V lost 4 bases, and 9 bases had no gene match. The CDR3 runs 15 residues. As DNA, the CDR3 is TGCGCCAGCAGCCAGACAGGGGAAGGTGGTGAAAAACTGTTTTTT. This codes for CASSQTGEGGEKLFF.

This clonotype was detected a few times. The rearrangement uses TRBV6-2 or TRBV6-3 and TRBJ2-3, with 12 bases that match TRBD2. Germline lookup yields CDR1 MNHEY and CDR2 SVGEGT. Trimming cost V 5 bases and J 5 bases; bases outside gene matches: 8. The CDR3 length is 16 residues. The CDR3 region is CASSTPSGGVGDTQYF. The DNA of the CDR3 is TGTGCCAGCAGTACTCCTAGCGGGGGGGTTGGAGATACGCAGTATTTT.

This clonotype appeared a few times. V and J are TRBV5-1 and TRBJ1-2, with 7 bases fitting TRBD1. The CDR3 contains 14 residues. Germline CDR1 is SGHRS and CDR2 is YFSETQ. V shed 0 bases and J 8 bases; nucleotides not matched to a gene: 7. The CDR3 sequence: CASSLVPGQAGYTF. The CDR3 DNA reads as TGCGCCAGCAGCTTGGTTCCCGGACAGGCCGGCTACACCTTC. Full variable domain (missing parts from reference TRBV5-1 and TRBJ1-2): KAGVTQTPRYLIKTRGQQVTLSCSPISGHRSVSWYQQTPGQGLQFLFEYFSETQRNKGNFPGRFSGRQFSNSRSEMNVSTLELGDSALYLCASSLVPGQAGYTFGSGTRLTVV.

The chain has TRBV20-1 and TRBJ1-1; D is possibly TRBD1 (6 bases). V dropped 1 base and J dropped 2 bases, with 11 bases sitting between them. CDR3 length: 14 amino acids. The V gene's germline CDR1 is DFQATT and CDR2 SNEGSKA (reference sequence). CDR3 region: CSARAGALNTEAFF. Here the CDR3 DNA reads TGCAGTGCTAGAGCAGGGGCACTAAACACTGAAGCTTTCTTT.

This clonotype has more than one count but fewer than ten. This chain uses TRBV5-4 with TRBJ2-5; 7 bases fit TRBD2. The CDR3 is 17 amino acids. Germline CDR1 SGHNT, CDR2 YYREEE (reference sequence). V was pared by 1 base and J by 0 bases, with 9 bases of the junction left unmatched. Here the CDR3 DNA reads TGTGCCAGCAGCTTGAGACCCAGCGGGGTTTACCAAGAGACCCAGTACTTC. Its translation: CASSLRPSGVYQETQYF.

The V call is TRBV5-5, the J call TRBJ2-2, with D possibly matching TRBD1 (5 bases). CDR1 and CDR2 (germline): SGHKS, YYEKEE (reference sequence). V was shortened by 1 base and J by 3 bases, with 13 bases between the two germline ends. This CDR3 is built from 16 residues. CDR3 sequence (DNA): TGTGCCAGCAGCTTGCAGGGCTCCAGGCACACCGGGGAGCTGTTTTTT. Its translation is CASSLQGSRHTGELFF. The whole variable domain, remainder taken from reference TRBV5-5 and TRBJ2-2, is DAGVTQSPTHLIKTRGQQVTLRCSPISGHKSVSWYQQVLGQGPQFIFQYYEKEERGRGNFPDRFSARQFPNYSSELNVNALLLGDSALYLCASSLQGSRHTGELFFGEGSRLTVL.

The chain recombines TRBV7-9 with TRBJ1-4, with 7 bases that match TRBD1. The CDR3 spans 14 residues. Per the germline V gene, CDR1 is SEHNR and CDR2 is FQNEAQ (reference sequence). V lost 5 bases, J lost 0 bases, and 0 bases stayed unmatched. The CDR3 nucleotides read TGTGCCAGCAGCGGGACAGCAACTAATGAAAAACTGTTTTTT. It is translated as CASSGTATNEKLFF.

This clonotype was seen only a few times. V gene TRBV12-5 combines with J gene TRBJ2-7, with D tentatively TRBD2 (5 bases). Germline V gene sequence: CDR1 LGHNT, CDR2 FRNRAP. The CDR3 totals 12 residues. With 5 bases removed from V and 5 bases from J, the gap between germline ends came to 10 bases. In nucleotides, the CDR3 is TGTGCTAGTGGTCCCCAAGCGGACGAGCAGTACTTC. It specifies CASGPQADEQYF.

This sequence joins TRBV7-2 and TRBJ2-1, with TRBD2 matching over 8 bases. Germline-derived CDR1 and CDR2 are SGHTA and FQGNSA. With V trimmed by 1 base and J by 0 bases, 8 bases remained unmatched. The CDR3 is 18 residues long. The CDR3 DNA reads as TGTGCCAGCAGCTTAGGTTGGGTAGCGGGGAACTCCTACAATGAGCAGTTCTTC. The encoded protein is CASSLGWVAGNSYNEQFF.